The clone carrying this T cell receptor (beta chain) appeared many times. No antigen is known for it. The ends were cut back, 5 bases at V and 4 bases at J, with 11 bases in the middle. CDR3 length: 13 amino acids. Germline loops: CDR1 SEHNR, CDR2 FQNEAQ (reference sequence). This entry belongs to a study of CD8+CD57+ T cells in acquired aplastic anemia. General study points: Around 30 was the count of CD8+ CDR3 sequences that patients shared with controls.

Using genomic DNA as the template, TCR beta VDJ and CDR3 profiling was carried out. TCRdb ran MiXCR on the reads and lists one entry per CDR3 protein. In the table there are around 170,000 distinct CDR3 sequences, 48% of which are singletons. All patients picked for sequencing had shown, by flow cytometry, an expansion of CD8+CD57+ cells. This TCR was sampled from a human donor with aplastic anemia. Sample: sorted CD4+, CD8+, or CD8+CD57+ T cells (not recorded which) from PBMCs. V usage is TRBV7-9 and J usage is TRBJ1-1; D call uncertain. Written as DNA, the CDR3 is TGTGCCAGCAGCAGTTTAGGTCCCACTGAAGCTTTCTTT. Its translation: CASSSLGPTEAFF.